Listed here are 27 T cell receptor beta chains from one sample, sequenced in a study of PD-L1 blockade in urothelial cancer. The assay was immunoSEQ multiplex PCR, and TCRdb's table has in-frame clones only and misses some. The sample lists 45,000 to 60,000 clones, 88% occurring once. The time point here: peripheral blood 6 weeks after treatment start. Sample: PBMCs, taken around atezolizumab (anti-PD-L1) treatment. Receptors were obtained from a man aged 55 to 70 with urothelial cancer.

The chain combines TRBV19 with TRBJ2-3; 9 bases line up with TRBD2. This CDR3 has 16 residues. With 8 bases clipped from V and 1 base from J, the junction kept 10 bases outside the gene matches. The germline gives CDR1 LNHDA, CDR2 SQIVND (reference sequence). The CDR3 reads CASGSGSGGRTDTQYF. CDR3 nucleotide sequence: TGTGCCAGTGGGTCTGGTAGCGGGGGCCGCACAGATACGCAGTATTTT.

This chain connects TRBV6-1 to TRBJ2-1; D possibly corresponds to TRBD1 (5 bases). This CDR3 is built from 18 residues. V lost 3 bases, J lost 0 bases, and 18 bases lay in between. Germline loops: CDR1 MNHNS, CDR2 SASEGT. The CDR3 protein is CASSDRKDILYSYNEQFF. As DNA, the CDR3 is TGTGCCAGCAGTGACCGGAAGGACATCTTATACTCCTACAATGAGCAGTTCTTC.

This chain joins TRBV7-8 and TRBJ2-3; the match to TRBD2 covers 9 bases. The CDR3 has 16 amino acids. The ends lost 4 bases at V and 3 bases at J; junction bases unmatched: 8. In germline, CDR1 is SGHVS, CDR2 FQNEAQ. The CDR3 spells CASSSRQRGATDTQYF. The CDR3 DNA follows: TGTGCCAGCAGCTCCAGGCAGCGGGGGGCAACAGATACGCAGTATTTT. Complete variable domain (other parts from reference TRBV7-8 and TRBJ2-3): GAGVSQSPRYKVAKRGQDVALRCDPISGHVSLFWYQQALGQGPEFLTYFQNEAQLDKSGLPSDRFFAERPEGSVSTLKIQRTQQEDSAVYLCASSSRQRGATDTQYFGPGTRLTVL.

In its sample, this clone was seen once. This chain joins TRBV2 and TRBJ1-1; D is ambiguous. Germline assignment: CDR1 SNHLY and CDR2 FYNNEI. V lost 6 bases, J lost 1 base, and 9 bases lay in between. The CDR3 consists of 13 residues. CDR3 DNA sequence: TGTGCCAGCAGAAAGGAGAGGAACACTGAAGCTTTCTTT. This sequence encodes CASRKERNTEAFF.

The chain recombines TRBV6-4 with TRBJ2-1; 10 positions match TRBD1. Germline V gene data show CDR1 as MRHNA and CDR2 as SNTAGT. The CDR3 runs 13 residues. Germline trimming cut 6 bases from V and 10 bases from J; bases unmatched to any gene: 6. The CDR3 region has the DNA TGTGCCAGCAGAGGACAGGGGGTGGGGGAGCAGTTCTTC. Residues: CASRGQGVGEQFF.

V is TRBV9 and J is TRBJ1-2; D is perhaps TRBD1 (6 bases). Germline CDR1 is SGDLS and CDR2 is YYNGEE. The CDR3 spans 15 residues. The V and J ends lost 0 bases and 5 bases respectively, with 14 bases between them. The CDR3 DNA reads as TGTGCCAGCAGCGTAGCGGACAGACTTCAATATGGCTACACCTTC. This codes for CASSVADRLQYGYTF.

This clone was detected once. The chain carries TRBV9 and TRBJ2-1; the match to TRBD2 covers 10 bases. V shed 0 bases and J 7 bases; nucleotides not matched to a gene: 7. The CDR3 is 16 residues long. Germline CDR1 reads SGDLS; CDR2 reads YYNGEE. CDR3 DNA: TGTGCCAGCAGCGTAGGTCGGGGACTAGCGATAAATGAGCAGTTCTTC. Its translation is CASSVGRGLAINEQFF. The whole variable domain, filled in from reference TRBV9 and TRBJ2-1, reads DSGVTQTPKHLITATGQRVTLRCSPRSGDLSVYWYQQSLDQGLQFLIQYYNGEERAKGNILERFSAQQFPDLHSELNLSSLELGDSALYFCASSVGRGLAINEQFFGPGTRLTVL.

The chain couples TRBV7-2 to TRBJ2-1; no firm D call. CDR1 SGHTA and CDR2 FQGNSA come from the germline V gene. V gave up 1 base and J gave up 4 bases, with 11 bases separating them. This CDR3 is built from 15 residues. CDR3: CASSLDITAYNEQFF. In DNA, the CDR3 is TGTGCCAGCAGCTTAGATATCACAGCTTACAATGAGCAGTTCTTC.

This sequence joins TRBV6-5 and TRBJ2-2, with TRBD1 matching 9 bases. After removal of 6 bases from V and 6 bases from J, the junction contained 8 bases not matched to a gene. This CDR3 has 15 amino acids. Germline V CDR1 and CDR2: MNHEY, SVGAGI. CDR3 protein: CASSRDRDDAGELFF. Written as DNA, the CDR3 is TGTGCCAGCAGCAGGGACAGGGACGATGCCGGGGAGCTGTTTTTT.

The rearrangement links TRBV9 to TRBJ2-5; 11 bases are shared with TRBD2. Germline V gene data show CDR1 as SGDLS and CDR2 as YYNGEE. CDR3 length: 17 amino acids. V lost 2 bases, J lost 2 bases, and 8 bases stayed unmatched. The CDR3 here is CASSVPKTSGIQETQYF. CDR3 coding DNA: TGTGCCAGCAGCGTTCCTAAGACTAGCGGGATTCAAGAGACCCAGTACTTC.

This chain uses TRBV7-9 with TRBJ2-4, with TRBD2 identical over 15 bases. The CDR3 has 19 residues. After removal of 1 base from V and 0 bases from J, the junction contained 4 bases not matched to a gene. CDR1 is SEHNR, CDR2 FQNEAQ, per germline (reference sequence). The CDR3 is CASSLGTSGRDLAKNIQYF. The DNA of the CDR3 is TGTGCCAGCAGCTTAGGGACTAGCGGGAGGGATTTAGCCAAAAACATTCAGTACTTC.

The rearrangement joins TRBV28 to TRBJ1-5, with D maybe TRBD1 (6 bases). This CDR3 is built from 14 residues. Trimming removed 8 bases from V and 9 bases from J, with 20 bases in between. The germline CDR1 and CDR2 sequences are MDHEN and SYDVKM. The CDR3 loop reads CASQQQGPAGPQHF. The CDR3 nucleotides are TGTGCCAGCCAACAACAGGGCCCCGCAGGGCCCCAGCATTTT.

V gene TRBV19 combines with J gene TRBJ2-7; 7 positions match TRBD2. The CDR3 extends over 13 amino acids. Trimming at V came to 6 bases and at J to 3 bases, leaving 5 bases not matched to a gene. CDR1 is LNHDA, CDR2 SQIVND, per germline (reference sequence). The CDR3 loop reads CASRMGGSYEQYF. The CDR3 DNA is TGTGCCAGTAGGATGGGAGGGAGCTACGAGCAGTACTTC.

The chain has TRBV5-1 and TRBJ1-1; the D gene is possibly TRBD1 (5 bases). The CDR3 sequence is 15 residues long. V lost 4 bases, J lost 1 base, and 14 bases lay in between. Per germline, CDR1 SGHRS and CDR2 YFSETQ. The CDR3 sequence is CASSEEGLTNTEAFF. CDR3 coding DNA: TGCGCCAGCAGCGAGGAGGGACTGACGAACACTGAAGCTTTCTTT.

The genes are TRBV7-6 and TRBJ2-1, with a possible D match to TRBD2 (5 bases). The CDR3 covers 12 residues. Germline loops: CDR1 SGHVS, CDR2 FNYEAQ. The germline V and J ends were trimmed by 7 bases and 8 bases, with 12 bases remaining between them. The CDR3 DNA sequence: TGTGCCAGCACCGGACCAGCGGATGAGCAGTTCTTC. Its protein is CASTGPADEQFF.

The V gene is TRBV19, the J gene TRBJ1-4; the D gene is possibly TRBD1 (5 bases). Between the trimmed V and J ends, which lost 0 bases and 1 base, there was a span of 18 bases. The CDR3 is 19 residues long. Germline V lookup: CDR1 LNHDA, CDR2 SQIVND (reference sequence). CDR3 coding DNA: TGTGCCAGTAGTATAGATCTATTCGACAGTGTTAAAACTAATGAAAAACTGTTTTTT. Amino acid sequence: CASSIDLFDSVKTNEKLFF.

The rearrangement uses TRBV5-4 and TRBJ1-1, with D uncertain. The germline gives CDR1 SGHNT, CDR2 YYREEE (reference sequence). V lost 2 bases and J lost 7, with 12 bases in between. This CDR3 is built from 13 residues. The CDR3 DNA reads TGTGCCAGCAGCTTTCGCCAGAGGGATGAAGCTTTCTTT. It encodes CASSFRQRDEAFF.

The chain links TRBV9 to TRBJ1-3; possible D gene TRBD1, 6 bases. V dropped 3 bases and J dropped 0 bases, with 13 bases sitting between them. CDR3 size: 16 residues. Germline V gives CDR1 SGDLS, CDR2 YYNGEE. CDR3: CASSEGEGISGNTIYF. DNA for the CDR3: TGTGCCAGCAGCGAGGGGGAGGGTATCTCTGGAAACACCATATATTTT.

This clone was picked up one time. The J gene is TRBJ2-3, the V gene TRBV6-5, with D perhaps TRBD2 (5 bases). The germline gives CDR1 MNHEY, CDR2 SVGAGI. CDR3 size: 13 residues. V lost 11 bases and J 2 bases, leaving 14 bases between the germline ends. DNA for the CDR3: TGTGCCGCCGGAGGTTTCTACACAGATACGCAGTATTTT. Its translation: CAAGGFYTDTQYF.

This clone was observed a few times. The rearrangement uses TRBV9 and TRBJ1-1, with 9 bases fitting TRBD1. Germline trimming cut 3 bases from V and 7 bases from J; bases unmatched to any gene: 4. Germline V CDR1 and CDR2: SGDLS, YYNGEE. This CDR3 is built from 13 residues. The CDR3 protein is CASSADRGGEAFF. The CDR3 DNA sequence: TGTGCCAGCAGCGCGGACAGGGGAGGTGAAGCTTTCTTT.

Here the CDR3 reads CASSPLGGNDGYTF. In nucleotides, the CDR3 is TGTGCCAGCAGCCCTTTGGGGGGAAATGATGGCTACACCTTC. The chain uses TRBV7-9 and TRBJ1-2, with D possibly being TRBD1 (5 bases). V was pared by 5 bases and J by 6 bases, with 16 bases between. The V gene's germline CDR1 is SEHNR and CDR2 FQNEAQ (reference sequence). The CDR3 runs 14 residues.

The chain is built from TRBV6-5 and TRBJ2-7, with TRBD2 matching 8 bases. With V trimmed by 7 bases and J by 0 bases, 5 bases remained unmatched. Germline V CDR1 and CDR2: MNHEY, SVGAGI. CDR3 length: 14 residues. The CDR3 nucleotides are TGTGCCAGCACCAGAAGCGGGAGCTCCTACGAGCAGTACTTC. This codes for CASTRSGSSYEQYF.

The chain uses TRBV27 and TRBJ2-7, with 11 bases that match TRBD2. J was trimmed by 3 bases and V by 5 bases; bases with no gene match: 9. The length of the CDR3 is 16 residues. The germline V gene encodes CDR1 MNHEY and CDR2 SMNVEV (reference sequence). The CDR3 DNA is TGTGCCAGCAGTGTATTCACTAGCGGGAGAGTCTACGAGCAGTACTTC. This encodes CASSVFTSGRVYEQYF.

The J gene is TRBJ1-4, the V gene TRBV6-6; TRBD1 aligns across 9 bases. CDR3 size: 15 residues. Germline-derived CDR1 and CDR2 are MNHNY and SVGAGI (reference sequence). J lost 4 bases, V lost 2 bases, and 2 bases had no gene match. The CDR3 is CASSYGTGINEKLFF. Written as DNA, the CDR3 is TGTGCCAGCAGTTACGGGACAGGGATTAATGAAAAACTGTTTTTT.

V usage is TRBV5-1 and J usage is TRBJ1-1; TRBD1 is a possible D gene (5 bases). The CDR3 consists of 14 residues. The germline V gene has CDR1 SGHRS and CDR2 YFSETQ. V lost 0 bases and J 2 bases, leaving 8 bases between the germline ends. Here the CDR3 DNA reads TGCGCCAGCAGCTTGGACAGGCCCAACACTGAAGCTTTCTTT. Amino acid sequence: CASSLDRPNTEAFF. Based on the CDR3 plus reference TRBV5-1 and TRBJ1-1, the full variable domain is KAGVTQTPRYLIKTRGQQVTLSCSPISGHRSVSWYQQTPGQGLQFLFEYFSETQRNKGNFPGRFSGRQFSNSRSEMNVSTLELGDSALYLCASSLDRPNTEAFFGQGTRLTVV.

This clone has only a few counts. For the CDR3, the DNA is TGCGCCAGCAGCTTGGCGGGGGACGGCTACACCTTC. It codes for CASSLAGDGYTF. The rearrangement links TRBV5-1 to TRBJ1-2, with a possible D match to TRBD1 (5 bases). The CDR3 extends over 12 amino acids. The ends were cut back, 0 bases at V and 8 bases at J, with 8 bases in the middle. Germline V gene lookup returns CDR1 SGHRS and CDR2 YFSETQ.

The gene calls are TRBV10-2 and TRBJ2-5; TRBD2 agrees at 8 bases. The V and J ends lost 8 bases and 1 base, in that order; junction bases with no gene match: 9. CDR1 WSHSY and CDR2 SAAADI come from the germline V gene. This CDR3 spans 15 amino acids. The CDR3 DNA reads TGCGCCAGCGCTCGGGGGGGGTCCTTCCAAGAGACCCAGTACTTC. Translated, it gives CASARGGSFQETQYF.